Only a few counts were recorded for the clone carrying this TCR beta chain. Its antigen is undetermined. Produced via immunoSEQ multiplex PCR; TCRdb's table is partial and in-frame only. The sample yields about 21,000 clones, about 80% seen once. These data originate in a study of PD-1 blockade in classical Hodgkin lymphoma. The study's findings and limits: In CD4+ cells, TCR diversity went up significantly by C4D1, but in CD8+ cells it did not. Lower baseline TCR diversity was reported for newly diagnosed patients than for healthy donors. Baseline diversity resembling that of newly diagnosed patients was seen in complete responders. Exclusion was applied to patients who started nivolumab under 1 year after ASCT.

V dropped 6 bases and J dropped 2; count of bases not matched to a gene: 3. The germline gives CDR1 LNHDA, CDR2 SQIVND (reference sequence). The CDR3 length is 14 residues. Time point meaning: cycle 4 day 1 (C4D1), after 6 weeks of nivolumab. Brentuximab vedotin exposure varied among the patients, all of whom had relapsed after autologous stem cell transplantation. The rearrangement links TRBV19 to TRBJ2-5; 10 positions match TRBD2. The TCR comes from a human donor with classical Hodgkin lymphoma. The sample was peripheral blood mononuclear cells (PBMCs), taken before the fourth cycle of nivolumab. The DNA of the CDR3 is TGTGCCAGTAGCGGACTAGCGGTACAAGAGACCCAGTACTTC. Protein: CASSGLAVQETQYF.